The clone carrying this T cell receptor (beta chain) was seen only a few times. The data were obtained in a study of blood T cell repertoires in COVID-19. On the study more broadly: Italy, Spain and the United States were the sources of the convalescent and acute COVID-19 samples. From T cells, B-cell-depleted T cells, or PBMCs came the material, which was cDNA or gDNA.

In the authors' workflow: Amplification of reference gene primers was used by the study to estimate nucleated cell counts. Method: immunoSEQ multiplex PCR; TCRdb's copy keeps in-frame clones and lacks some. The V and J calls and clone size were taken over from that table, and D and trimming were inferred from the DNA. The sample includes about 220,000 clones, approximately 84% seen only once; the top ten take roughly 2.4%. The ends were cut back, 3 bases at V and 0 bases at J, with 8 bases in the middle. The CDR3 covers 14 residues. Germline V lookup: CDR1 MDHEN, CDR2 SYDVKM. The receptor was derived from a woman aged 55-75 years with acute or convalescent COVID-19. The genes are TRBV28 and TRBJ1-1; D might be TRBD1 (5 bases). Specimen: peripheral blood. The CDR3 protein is CASSLGGMNTEAFF. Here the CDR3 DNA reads TGTGCCAGCAGTTTGGGGGGGATGAACACTGAAGCTTTCTTT.